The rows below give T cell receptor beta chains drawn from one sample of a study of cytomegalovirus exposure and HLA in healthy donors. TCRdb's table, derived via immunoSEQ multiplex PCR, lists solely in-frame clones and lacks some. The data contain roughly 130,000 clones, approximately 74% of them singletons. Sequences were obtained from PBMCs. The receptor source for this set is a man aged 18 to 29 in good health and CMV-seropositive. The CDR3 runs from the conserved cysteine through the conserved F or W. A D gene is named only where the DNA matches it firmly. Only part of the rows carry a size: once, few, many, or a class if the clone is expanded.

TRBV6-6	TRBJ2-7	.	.	TGTGCCAGCAGTTACTCTACCGTCAGCTACGAGCAGTACTTC	CASSYSTVSYEQYF
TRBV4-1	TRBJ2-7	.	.	TGCGCCAGCAGCCTTGGGTCGGCGGGCCCAAAATCCTACGAGCAGTACTTC	CASSLGSAGPKSYEQYF
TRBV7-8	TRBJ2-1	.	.	TGTGCCAGCAGCTTAGTTTTTCCGGTTCATGAGCAGTTCTTC	CASSLVFPVHEQFF
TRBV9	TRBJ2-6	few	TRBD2	TGTGCCAGCAGCGTAGCGGGCGGGAGATCCCCGGGTGGGGCCAACGTCCTGACTTTC	CASSVAGGRSPGGANVLTF
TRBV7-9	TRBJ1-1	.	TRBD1	TGTGCCAGCAGCTTAGAGGGGACAGGGTTCGCTGAAGCTTTCTTT	CASSLEGTGFAEAFF
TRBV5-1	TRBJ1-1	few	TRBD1	TGCGCCAGCAGCATGACAGGGGGACGGACTGAAGCTTTCTTT	CASSMTGGRTEAFF
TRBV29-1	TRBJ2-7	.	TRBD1	TGCAGCATTGAGGGACAGGGGGCCAACGAGCAGTACTTC	CSIEGQGANEQYF
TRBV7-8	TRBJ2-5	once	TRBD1	TGTGCCAGCAGCAGACACCGGGACAGGGACCAAGAGACCCAGTACTTC	CASSRHRDRDQETQYF
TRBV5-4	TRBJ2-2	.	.	TGTGCCAGCAGCCCGCTGGGGCAGAGCCGACCCGGGGAGCTGTTTTTT	CASSPLGQSRPGELFF
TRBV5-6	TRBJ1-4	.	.	TGTGCCAGCAGCTTAGGGGCGGGGGCGCTTGGTGAAAAACTGTTTTTT	CASSLGAGALGEKLFF
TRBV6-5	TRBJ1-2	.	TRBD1	TGTGCCAGCAGTCGGCTGGGACAGGGAAACTATGGCTACACCTTC	CASSRLGQGNYGYTF
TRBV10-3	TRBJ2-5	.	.	TGTGCCATCACCCCGGAACTACAAGAGACCCAGTACTTC	CAITPELQETQYF
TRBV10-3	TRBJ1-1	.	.	TGTGCCATCACGGAGGTCGTAGGGGGCACTGAAGCTTTCTTT	CAITEVVGGTEAFF
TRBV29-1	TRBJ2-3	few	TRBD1	TGCAGCGTTGTGGGACAGGGGGATGTAGATACGCAGTATTTT	CSVVGQGDVDTQYF
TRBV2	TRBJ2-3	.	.	TGTGCCAGCAGCCGACTAGGAGGCACAGATACGCAGTATTTT	CASSRLGGTDTQYF
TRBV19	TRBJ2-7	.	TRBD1	TGTGCCAGTAGTTCCCGGGACAGGGGGTCCTACGAGCAGTACTTC	CASSSRDRGSYEQYF
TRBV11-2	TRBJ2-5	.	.	TGTGCCGCAAGCGCAGGGCACGGGGAGACCCAGTACTTC	CAASAGHGETQYF
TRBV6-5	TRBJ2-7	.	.	TGTGCCAGCAGAGACCGGGGAGAGCAGTACTTC	CASRDRGEQYF
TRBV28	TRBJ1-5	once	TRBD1	TGTGCCAGCAGGTGGGGACAGGGGGGGAATCAGCCCCAGCATTTT	CASRWGQGGNQPQHF
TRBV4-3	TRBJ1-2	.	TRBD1	TGCGCCAGCAGCCAGGCCGGGCGGGACAGGGTCTTTCGGGCCTATGGCTACACCTTC	CASSQAGRDRVFRAYGYTF
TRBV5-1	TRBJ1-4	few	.	TGCGCCAGCAGCTTGTCAAGGGGTCATAATGAAAAACTGTTTTTT	CASSLSRGHNEKLFF
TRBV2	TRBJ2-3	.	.	TGTGCCAGCAGTGATGTGATTAGCGGTGCAGATACGCAGTATTTT	CASSDVISGADTQYF
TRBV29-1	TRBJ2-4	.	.	TGCAGGGCCCAGGGTGGTGGCAAAAACATTCAGTACTTC	CRAQGGGKNIQYF
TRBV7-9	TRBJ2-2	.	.	TGTGCCAGCAGCTTAGGAACTGGCGGGGAGCTGTTTTTT	CASSLGTGGELFF
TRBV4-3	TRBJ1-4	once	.	TGCGCCAGCAGCCAAGATCGGGAGGGGTCTAATGAAAAACTGTTTTTT	CASSQDREGSNEKLFF
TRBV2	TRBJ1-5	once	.	TGTGCCAGCAGTGGGGACCAGGGGTTGAATCAGCCCCAGCATTTT	CASSGDQGLNQPQHF
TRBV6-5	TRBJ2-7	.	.	TGTGCCAGCAGTTACTCTCGGGGGTACGAGCAGTACTTC	CASSYSRGYEQYF
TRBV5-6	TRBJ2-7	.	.	TGTGCCAGCAGCTTTGGGGTGACAGTTTACGAGCAGTACTTC	CASSFGVTVYEQYF
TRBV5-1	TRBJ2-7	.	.	TGCGCCAGCAGCTTGCTGTGGGGCAGTAGTACCACCTACGAGCAGTACTTC	CASSLLWGSSTTYEQYF
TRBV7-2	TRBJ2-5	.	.	TGTGCCAGCAGCATACGGGAGACCCAGTACTTC	CASSIRETQYF
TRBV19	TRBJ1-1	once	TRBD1	TGTGCCAGTAGTACATACCAGGGACAGTCTCTCTCGAACACTGAAGCTTTCTTT	CASSTYQGQSLSNTEAFF
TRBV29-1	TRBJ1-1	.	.	TGCAGCGTTGCCAGGGCGAACACTGAAGCTTTCTTT	CSVARANTEAFF
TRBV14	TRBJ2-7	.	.	TGTGCCAGCAGCCTCCAGGGGTATGAGCAGTACTTC	CASSLQGYEQYF
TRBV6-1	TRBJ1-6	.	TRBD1	TGTGCCAGCAGTCCACAGGGGTTTGAGTCACCCCTCCACTTT	CASSPQGFESPLHF
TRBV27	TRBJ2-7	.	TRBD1	TGTGCCAGCAGTTTAAGGCCCAGGGACAGGGTCTACGAGCAGTACTTC	CASSLRPRDRVYEQYF
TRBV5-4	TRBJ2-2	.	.	TGTGCCAGCAGCCACAAACAGGGGAGGTTCACCGGGGAGCTGTTTTTT	CASSHKQGRFTGELFF
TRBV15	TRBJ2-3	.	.	TGTGCCACCAGCATGACGACTCTTTACACAGATACGCAGTATTTT	CATSMTTLYTDTQYF
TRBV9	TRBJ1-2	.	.	TGTGCCAGCAGCGTAGGAGGGAACAACTATGGCTACACCTTC	CASSVGGNNYGYTF
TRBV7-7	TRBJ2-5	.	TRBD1	TGTGCTAGCAGCTCCGGGACAGCCGAGACCCAGTACTTC	CASSSGTAETQYF
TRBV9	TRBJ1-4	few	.	TGTGCCAGCAGCGTAGACGGAACTAATGAAAAACTGTTTTTT	CASSVDGTNEKLFF
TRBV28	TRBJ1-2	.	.	TGTGCCAGCAGTAACATTTTTCTCTCCAAGGGAGATGGCTACACCTTC	CASSNIFLSKGDGYTF